This TCR beta chain was retrieved from a study of T-cell memory formation after mild COVID-19. V was clipped by 4 bases and J by 1 base; unmatched bases: 13. Germline-derived CDR1 and CDR2 are LNHNV and YYDKDF (reference sequence). The length of the CDR3 is 18 residues. Study-level findings and limits: The study detected some responding clones in pre-infection memory, suggesting cross-reactive memory joined. Mainly in CM and EM were contracting CD4+ clones; CD8+ were in EMRA. Balance between CD4 and CD8 was seen in clones contracting day 15 to 85, and a CD4+ lean was seen in later expanders.

This clonotype was counted a few times. What it binds is unknown. The TCR alpha and TCR beta cDNA libraries, bearing sample barcodes and UMIs, were generated by 5'RACE using constant-segment primers. From the 5' RACE reads, TCRdb called clonotypes with MiXCR, one entry per CDR3 protein. The data show about 250,000 distinct CDR3 sequences, roughly 15% seen once. The receptor's source is a man in his late teens or twenties who had mild COVID-19 (a few samples of this study predate the infection). Cell type and time point are not known. Source material: PBMCs or a T cell subset sorted from them (not recorded which). The chain carries TRBV15 and TRBJ1-5; TRBD1 agrees at 7 bases. CDR3 region: CATSTAGRGLGSNQPQHF. CDR3 nucleotide sequence: TGTGCCACCAGCACCGCGGGGAGGGGGCTAGGGAGCAATCAGCCCCAGCATTTT.